Listed below are T cell receptor beta chains from one sample, sequenced in a study of vaccination and CD4 T cells after COVID-19. Their target antigens are unknown. Via MiXCR, TCRdb re-called the PCR reads, giving one row per CDR3 protein. Of about 21,000 distinct CDR3 sequences in the sample, around half are singletons; the top ten hold approximately 9%. The sample comprised CD4+ T cells from blood, cultured in vitro. All receptors come from a human donor who had recovered from COVID-19. Both conserved end residues are part of each CDR3. D genes are given only for firm matches. Clone size is stated in some rows and not others, as once, few, many or a class when expanded.

D: -
V: TRBV19
size: -
J: TRBJ1-1
length: 16
DNA: TGTGCCAGTAGTAATCCCTTAGAGGGACTACCTCCTGAAGCTTTCTTT
CDR3: CASSNPLEGLPPEAFF

D: TRBD1
V: TRBV6-1
size: -
J: TRBJ1-2
length: 19
DNA: TGTGCCAGCAGTCCCGCGGGGGGGACAGGGGAGGGCTACGGCTATGGCTACACCTTC
CDR3: CASSPAGGTGEGYGYGYTF

D: -
V: TRBV10-3
size: -
J: TRBJ1-5
length: 12
DNA: TGTGCCATCAGCTCAGGGGATCAGCCCCAGCATTTT
CDR3: CAISSGDQPQHF

D: -
V: TRBV30
size: -
J: TRBJ2-3
length: 13
DNA: TGTGCCTGGAGTGTTACAGGGACAGATACGCAGTATTTT
CDR3: CAWSVTGTDTQYF

D: -
V: TRBV10-2
size: -
J: TRBJ1-1
length: 13
DNA: TGCGCCAGCAGCCCAGACTGGGACACTGAAGCTTTCTTT
CDR3: CASSPDWDTEAFF

D: TRBD2
V: TRBV7-2
size: -
J: TRBJ2-3
length: 15
DNA: TGTGCCAGCAGCCGCAGCGGGAGTCTTGGCGATACGCAGTATTTT
CDR3: CASSRSGSLGDTQYF

D: TRBD1
V: TRBV28
size: -
J: TRBJ2-5
length: 18
DNA: TGTGCCAGCAGTTTATCCGTTTCGAGGGCAGGGGGCATTGAGACCCAGTACTTC
CDR3: CASSLSVSRAGGIETQYF

D: -
V: TRBV12-3/TRBV12-4
size: -
J: TRBJ1-4
length: 14
DNA: TGTGCCAGCAAGCGAGATGAGGGGAATGAAAAACTGTTTTTT
CDR3: CASKRDEGNEKLFF

D: TRBD2
V: TRBV6-1
size: -
J: TRBJ2-5
length: 17
DNA: TGTGCCAGCAGCCCCGGACTAGCGGGAGGGTACCAAGAGACCCAGTACTTC
CDR3: CASSPGLAGGYQETQYF

D: -
V: TRBV10-3
size: once
J: TRBJ1-5
length: 12
DNA: TGTGCCATCAGAGACATAGATCAGCCCCAGCATTTT
CDR3: CAIRDIDQPQHF

D: TRBD1
V: TRBV19
size: few
J: TRBJ1-2
length: 14
DNA: TGTGCCAGTAGATCCAGGGGGGCTAACTATGGCTACACCTTC
CDR3: CASRSRGANYGYTF

D: -
V: TRBV6-1
size: few
J: TRBJ2-3
length: 12
DNA: TGTGCCAGCAGACAGCACACAGATACGCAGTATTTT
CDR3: CASRQHTDTQYF

D: -
V: TRBV6-2/TRBV6-3
size: once
J: TRBJ1-5
length: 15
DNA: TGTGCCAGCAGTCGGGGATGGGATAGCAATCAGCCCCAGCATTTT
CDR3: CASSRGWDSNQPQHF